The 20 T cell receptor beta chains below come from one sample, sequenced in a study of T cell responses to AZD1222 COVID-19 vaccine. Assay: immunoSEQ multiplex PCR; the TCRdb copy retains only in-frame clones and omits some. The sample lists about 35,000 clones; approximately 84% were seen once. The sequencing here drew on peripheral blood, taken 28 days after the second AZD1222 dose. All receptors derive from an adult who received the AZD1222 COVID-19 vaccine.

CDR3 bases: TGTGCCAGCAGTGACGAGGGGGGCCTCCCATACTTC. Translation: CASSDEGGLPYF. The chain combines TRBV2 with TRBJ2-7; D is possibly TRBD1 or TRBD2 (6 bases each). The CDR3 runs to 12 residues. V was trimmed by 3 bases and J by 13 bases, leaving 16 bases between them. Germline V gives CDR1 SNHLY, CDR2 FYNNEI.

This clone was seen just once. The rearrangement joins TRBV4-1 to TRBJ2-7, with TRBD2 matching 11 bases. CDR1 MGHRA and CDR2 YSYEKL come from the germline V gene. This CDR3 region has 16 residues. The V and J ends lost 6 bases and 3 bases, in that order; junction bases with no gene match: 10. Written as DNA, the CDR3 is TGCGCCAGCAGTTTAGGTGTGACTAGCGGGGTCTACGAGCAGTACTTC. Protein sequence: CASSLGVTSGVYEQYF.

Here the CDR3 reads CASSFSGAPLHF. DNA of the CDR3: TGTGCCAGCAGCTTTAGTGGGGCACCCCTCCACTTT. The chain uses TRBV7-9 and TRBJ1-6; D remains ambiguous. This CDR3 contains 12 residues. The germline V gene has CDR1 SEHNR and CDR2 FQNEAQ (reference sequence). V was trimmed by 3 bases and J by 11 bases, leaving 8 bases between them.

The chain recombines TRBV11-2 with TRBJ2-1, with TRBD2 matching over 9 bases. This CDR3 spans 14 amino acids. The V segment lost 3 bases and the J segment 8 bases; nucleotides outside the gene matches: 5. CDR1 is SGHAT, CDR2 FQNNGV, per germline. CDR3: CASSFSSGGYEQFF. The CDR3 DNA sequence: TGTGCCAGCAGCTTTAGTAGCGGGGGCTATGAGCAGTTCTTC.

The chain carries TRBV5-6 and TRBJ1-1, with no clear D. The CDR3 is 14 amino acids. The ends were cut back, 0 bases at V and 4 bases at J, with 10 bases in the middle. Germline V gives CDR1 SGHDT, CDR2 YYEEEE. CDR3 amino acids: CASSLAGPLTEAFF. CDR3 DNA: TGTGCCAGCAGCTTGGCAGGTCCCCTCACTGAAGCTTTCTTT. The full variable domain, in which reference TRBV5-6 and TRBJ1-1 provide the parts outside the CDR3, is DAGVTQSPTHLIKTRGQQVTLRCSPKSGHDTVSWYQQALGQGPQFIFQYYEEEERQRGNFPDRFSGHQFPNYSSELNVNALLLGDSALYLCASSLAGPLTEAFFGQGTRLTVV.

The gene calls are TRBV6-1 and TRBJ2-7, with 9 nucleotides matching TRBD2. The germline gives CDR1 MNHNS, CDR2 SASEGT. This CDR3 comprises 16 residues. V lost 0 bases and J lost 3; bases outside the gene matches: 6. CDR3 region: CASSEALAGAFYEQYF. The CDR3 nucleotides are TGTGCCAGCAGTGAAGCCTTAGCGGGGGCCTTCTACGAGCAGTACTTC.

The gene calls are TRBV5-6 and TRBJ1-2; 9 bases agree with TRBD1. The CDR3 runs to 17 residues. Trimming took 4 bases from V and 4 from J; bases not matched to a gene: 14. The germline gives CDR1 SGHDT, CDR2 YYEEEE. CDR3 residues: CASSPGTGLVGGYGYTF. The DNA of the CDR3 is TGTGCCAGCAGCCCCGGGACAGGGTTGGTCGGAGGCTATGGCTACACCTTC.

The J gene is TRBJ2-7, the V gene TRBV27; the D is unclear. The germline V gene has CDR1 MNHEY and CDR2 SMNVEV (reference sequence). The ends were cut back, 5 bases at V and 5 bases at J, with 19 bases in the middle. This CDR3 comprises 15 residues. The CDR3: CASSPWTSPPDEQYF. The CDR3 DNA reads as TGTGCCAGCAGTCCCTGGACCAGCCCTCCTGACGAGCAGTACTTC.

V and J are TRBV7-2 and TRBJ2-7, with 12 bases that match TRBD2. Germline V CDR1 and CDR2: SGHTA, FQGNSA. There are 15 residues in the CDR3. J gave up 3 bases and V 5 bases, and 5 bases lay outside the gene matches. Here the CDR3 DNA reads TGTGCCAGCAGCCAGACTAGCGGGGGCTACTACGAGCAGTACTTC. Translated, it gives CASSQTSGGYYEQYF. Filled out from reference TRBV7-2 and TRBJ2-7, the complete variable domain reads GAGVSQSPSNKVTEKGKDVELRCDPISGHTALYWYRQSLGQGLEFLIYFQGNSAPDKSGLPSDRFSAERTGGSVSTLTIQRTQQEDSAVYLCASSQTSGGYYEQYFGPGTRLTVT.

This chain connects TRBV5-5 to TRBJ2-7, with 10 bases aligning to TRBD2. Germline V lookup: CDR1 SGHKS, CDR2 YYEKEE (reference sequence). The CDR3 is 15 residues long. V shed 3 bases, J shed 3 bases, and the junction held 6 bases outside the gene matches. CDR3 sequence: CASSSISGRVYEQYF. The CDR3, as DNA: TGTGCCAGCAGCTCTATAAGCGGGAGGGTCTACGAGCAGTACTTC.

The chain links TRBV19 to TRBJ1-5, with D possibly matching TRBD1 (5 bases). V lost 4 bases and J lost 2, with 12 bases in between. The CDR3 has 15 residues. Germline loops: CDR1 LNHDA, CDR2 SQIVND (reference sequence). The CDR3 DNA reads TGTGCCAGTAGTAGAACTGAGACAGGCAATCAGCCCCAGCATTTT. This translates into CASSRTETGNQPQHF.

This clone has only one observation. The rearrangement joins TRBV23-1 to TRBJ2-2, with 10 nucleotides matching TRBD2. TRBV23-1 is placed among ORFs of uncertain function. J lost 6 bases, V lost 2 bases, and 6 bases had no gene match. The CDR3 extends over 16 amino acids. CDR3 DNA: TGCGCCAGCAGTCAAAATAGCGGGGGGATGGCCGGGGAGCTGTTTTTT. Protein sequence: CASSQNSGGMAGELFF.

The chain employs TRBV28 and TRBJ2-7; 10 bases line up with TRBD1. The CDR3 has 17 amino acids. The ends lost 8 bases at V and 6 bases at J; junction bases unmatched: 19. Germline CDR1 is MDHEN and CDR2 is SYDVKM. The CDR3 DNA reads TGTGCCAGCGGCCGGGACAGGGGCGTTCCCCGTTTTCCCGAGCAGTACTTC. Its protein is CASGRDRGVPRFPEQYF.

The rearrangement joins TRBV10-3 to TRBJ1-2; 10 positions agree with TRBD1. Germline V gene sequence: CDR1 ENHRY, CDR2 SYGVKD. The CDR3 covers 13 residues. V dropped 6 bases and J dropped 8; count of bases not matched to a gene: 6. The chain's CDR3 is CAIRGTGAEGYTF. The CDR3 nucleotides are TGTGCCATCAGGGGGACAGGGGCTGAAGGCTACACCTTC.

A word on this clone: An end of the junction differs from the germline gene, which may be a read error. The chain recombines TRBV7-9 with TRBJ1-2, with TRBD1 identical over 9 bases. The CDR3 extends over 17 amino acids. Germline V gene lookup returns CDR1 SEHNR and CDR2 FQNEAQ (reference sequence). CDR3 sequence: CASSLAGQGPSNYGYTF. CDR3 bases: TGTGCCAGCAGCCTAGCGGGACAGGGTCCTTCTAATTATGGCTACACCTTC.

This clone was seen just once. The V gene is TRBV6-5, the J gene TRBJ1-2, with a weak D call TRBD1 (6 bases). V dropped 5 bases and J dropped 1 base, with 14 bases sitting between them. The CDR3 runs 15 residues. Germline V gene sequence: CDR1 MNHEY, CDR2 SVGAGI. The CDR3 bases are TGTGCCAGCAGTCGACGAGGGGGGCTTAACTATGGCTACACCTTC. Protein sequence: CASSRRGGLNYGYTF.

V and J are TRBV3-1 (or the pseudogene TRBV3-2) and TRBJ2-7; 7 bases map to TRBD1. Germline V gene lookup returns CDR1 LGHDT and CDR2 YNNKEL (reference sequence). Trimming removed 4 bases from V and 5 bases from J; junction bases left unmatched: 8. The CDR3 covers 14 residues. Here the CDR3 DNA reads TGTGCCAGCAGCCCACAGGGGTGGGGGAACGAGCAGTACTTC. This gives the protein CASSPQGWGNEQYF.

The chain is built from TRBV7-2 and TRBJ2-1, with D possibly TRBD1 on 6 matching bases. The CDR3 is made up of 18 amino acids. Per the germline V gene, CDR1 is SGHTA and CDR2 is FQGNSA. V was cut by 2 bases and J by 9 bases, with 26 bases left in between. The CDR3 region has the DNA TGTGCCAGCAGCTTAACGGTTATGCGGACAGACGAATGGGTTGAGCAGTTCTTC. Translation gives CASSLTVMRTDEWVEQFF.

The chain combines TRBV7-9 with TRBJ2-7; 7 bases match TRBD1. Germline V gene lookup returns CDR1 SEHNR and CDR2 FQNEAQ (reference sequence). Unmatched junction bases numbered 8, after V lost 5 bases and J lost 1 base. The CDR3 spans 15 residues. The CDR3 loop reads CASSLPGQPSYEQYF. The DNA of the CDR3 is TGTGCCAGCAGCCTCCCGGGACAGCCATCCTACGAGCAGTACTTC.

This clone was counted a single time. This chain links TRBV30 with TRBJ1-2; 8 nucleotides align to TRBD1. V was clipped by 5 bases and J by 4 bases; unmatched bases: 15. The V gene's germline CDR1 is GTSNPN and CDR2 SVGIG (reference sequence). CDR3 size: 16 residues. In DNA, the CDR3 is TGTGCCTGGGACTCAGGGGGCATTTTAAGGGCCTATGGCTACACCTTC. Its translation: CAWDSGGILRAYGYTF.